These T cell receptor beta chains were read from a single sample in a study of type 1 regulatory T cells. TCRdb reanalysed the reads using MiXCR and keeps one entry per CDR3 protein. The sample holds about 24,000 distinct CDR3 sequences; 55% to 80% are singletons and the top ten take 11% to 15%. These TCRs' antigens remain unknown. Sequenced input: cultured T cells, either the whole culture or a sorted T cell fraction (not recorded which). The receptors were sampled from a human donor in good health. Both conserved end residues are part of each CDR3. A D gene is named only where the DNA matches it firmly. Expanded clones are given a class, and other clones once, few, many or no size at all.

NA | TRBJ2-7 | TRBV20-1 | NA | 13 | CSAREVGRAEQYF | TGCAGTGCTAGAGAGGTGGGACGAGCTGAGCAGTACTTC
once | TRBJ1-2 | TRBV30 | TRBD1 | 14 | CAWGRQGASGGYTF | TGTGCCTGGGGAAGACAGGGGGCAAGTGGCGGCTACACCTTC
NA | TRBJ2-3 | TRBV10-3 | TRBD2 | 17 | CATLGTSGGRSTDTQYF | TGTGCCACCCTAGGGACTAGCGGGGGCCGTAGCACAGATACGCAGTATTTT
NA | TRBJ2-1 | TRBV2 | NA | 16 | CASSEVALGVYNEQFF | TGTGCCAGCAGTGAAGTGGCGTTGGGGGTTTACAATGAGCAGTTCTTC
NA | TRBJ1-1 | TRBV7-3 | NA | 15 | CASSLNSGSSTEAFF | TGTGCCAGCAGCTTAAACTCAGGGTCGAGCACTGAAGCTTTCTTT
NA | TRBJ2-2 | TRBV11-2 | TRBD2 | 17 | CASSLMGLARGTGELFF | TGTGCCAGCAGCTTAATGGGACTAGCGAGGGGAACCGGGGAGCTGTTTTTT
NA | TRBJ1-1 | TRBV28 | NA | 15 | CASSLQGIGVTEAFF | TGTGCCAGCAGTCTTCAGGGAATTGGAGTCACTGAAGCTTTCTTT
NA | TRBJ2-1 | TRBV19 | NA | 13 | CASSHPVYNEQFF | TGTGCCAGTAGTCACCCCGTGTACAATGAGCAGTTCTTC
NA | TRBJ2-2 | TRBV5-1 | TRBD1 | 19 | CASTPARQGSSLGTGELFF | TGCGCCAGCACCCCAGCAAGACAGGGGTCATCTTTAGGCACCGGGGAGCTGTTTTTT
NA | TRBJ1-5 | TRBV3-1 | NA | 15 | CASSQAGGSNQPQHF | TGTGCCAGCAGCCAAGCTGGCGGTAGCAATCAGCCCCAGCATTTT
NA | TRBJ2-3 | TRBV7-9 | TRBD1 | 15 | CASSFGTGVTDTQYF | TGTGCCAGCAGCTTTGGGACAGGGGTGACAGATACGCAGTATTTT
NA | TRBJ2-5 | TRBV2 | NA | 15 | CASNQPGRNQETQYF | TGTGCCAGCAATCAACCGGGACGGAATCAAGAGACCCAGTACTTC
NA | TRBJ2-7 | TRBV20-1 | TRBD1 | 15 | CSAPNRGTGKAEQYF | TGCAGTGCTCCAAATCGGGGGACAGGGAAGGCAGAACAGTACTTC
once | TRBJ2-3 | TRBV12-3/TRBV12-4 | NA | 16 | CASSPGPSLGTDTQYF | TGTGCCAGCAGCCCAGGCCCCAGCTTGGGGACAGATACGCAGTATTTT
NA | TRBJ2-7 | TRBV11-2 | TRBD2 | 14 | CASSSAGGNYEQYF | TGTGCCAGCAGCTCCGCGGGGGGGAACTACGAGCAGTACTTC
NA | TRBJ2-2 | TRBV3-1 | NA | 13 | CASSLTNTGELFF | TGTGCCAGCAGCCTCACGAACACCGGGGAGCTGTTTTTT
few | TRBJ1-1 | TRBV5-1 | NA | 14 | CASSLTTINTEAFF | TGCGCCAGCAGCCTAACGACAATCAACACTGAAGCTTTCTTT
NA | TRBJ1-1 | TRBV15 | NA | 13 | CATSRDGGGEAFF | TGTGCCACCAGCAGAGATGGGGGCGGTGAAGCTTTCTTT
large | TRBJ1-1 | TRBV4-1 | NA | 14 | CASSQGLMNTEAFF | TGCGCCAGCAGCCAAGGACTGATGAACACTGAAGCTTTCTTT
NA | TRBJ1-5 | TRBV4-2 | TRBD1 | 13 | CASSQGQGGTQHF | TGTGCCAGCAGCCAAGGACAGGGGGGGACCCAGCATTTT
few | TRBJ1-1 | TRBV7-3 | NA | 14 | CASSLKGRNTEAFF | TGTGCCAGCAGCTTAAAGGGTCGTAACACTGAAGCTTTCTTT
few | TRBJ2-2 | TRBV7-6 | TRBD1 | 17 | CASSPLGTGGKTGELFF | TGTGCCAGCAGCCCCCTCGGGACAGGGGGCAAGACCGGGGAGCTGTTTTTT
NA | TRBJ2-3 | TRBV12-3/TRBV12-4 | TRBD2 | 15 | CASSLDGLAADTQYF | TGTGCCAGCAGTTTAGATGGGCTAGCGGCAGATACGCAGTATTTT
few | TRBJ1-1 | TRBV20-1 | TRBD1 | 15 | CSARESTPGQGEAFF | TGCAGTGCTAGGGAATCGACCCCGGGACAGGGTGAAGCTTTCTTT
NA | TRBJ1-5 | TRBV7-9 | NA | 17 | CASSPHAEGYSNQPQHF | TGTGCCAGCAGCCCTCACGCGGAGGGATATAGCAATCAGCCCCAGCATTTT
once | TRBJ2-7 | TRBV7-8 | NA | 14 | CASSPWRRETEQYF | TGTGCCAGCAGCCCATGGCGCAGGGAAACCGAGCAGTACTTC
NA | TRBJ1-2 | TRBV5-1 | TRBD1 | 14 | CASSAGQGWGGYTF | TGCGCCAGCAGCGCCGGACAGGGTTGGGGTGGCTACACCTTC
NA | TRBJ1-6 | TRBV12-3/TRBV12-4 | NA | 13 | CASSRDANSPLHF | TGTGCCAGCAGTAGGGACGCTAATTCACCCCTCCACTTT
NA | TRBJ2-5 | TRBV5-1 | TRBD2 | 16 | CASSSTSGGRIATQYF | TGCGCCAGCAGCAGCACTAGCGGGGGCCGGATCGCCACCCAGTACTTC
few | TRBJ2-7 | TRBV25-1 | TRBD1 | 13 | CASSGWDRGGQYF | TGTGCCAGCAGTGGATGGGACAGGGGAGGGCAGTACTTC
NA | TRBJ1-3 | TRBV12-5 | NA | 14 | CASGADSSGNTIYF | TGTGCTAGTGGGGCCGACTCCTCTGGAAACACCATATATTTT
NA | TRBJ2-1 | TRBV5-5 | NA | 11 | CASRIGNREFF | TGTGCCAGCAGGATTGGGAATCGCGAGTTCTTC
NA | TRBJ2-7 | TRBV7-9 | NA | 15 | CASSQDRGTVYEQYF | TGTGCCAGCAGCCAAGATCGGGGGACAGTCTACGAGCAGTACTTC
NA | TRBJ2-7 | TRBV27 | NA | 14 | CASSSSRDAHEQYF | TGTGCCAGCAGTTCATCCCGAGACGCCCACGAGCAGTACTTC
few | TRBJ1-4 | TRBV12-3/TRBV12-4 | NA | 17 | CASSFLGLGTENEKLFF | TGTGCCAGCAGTTTTTTGGGTCTCGGGACGGAGAATGAAAAACTGTTTTTT
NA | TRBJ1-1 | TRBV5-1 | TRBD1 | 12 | CASSLDRGAAFF | TGCGCCAGCAGCTTGGACAGGGGGGCAGCTTTCTTT
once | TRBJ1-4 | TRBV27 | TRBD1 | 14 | CASSQDRSNEKLFF | TGTGCCAGCAGTCAGGACAGGAGTAATGAAAAACTGTTTTTT
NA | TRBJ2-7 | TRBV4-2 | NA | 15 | CASSPSFSTNVEQYF | TGTGCCAGCAGCCCATCCTTTTCAACTAATGTCGAGCAGTACTTC
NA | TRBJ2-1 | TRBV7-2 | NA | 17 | CASSPQRSLGVFNEQFF | TGTGCCAGCAGCCCCCAGCGGTCCTTAGGGGTATTCAATGAGCAGTTCTTC
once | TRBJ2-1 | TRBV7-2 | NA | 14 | CASSVTPVYNEQFF | TGTGCCAGCAGCGTTACGCCCGTTTACAATGAGCAGTTCTTC